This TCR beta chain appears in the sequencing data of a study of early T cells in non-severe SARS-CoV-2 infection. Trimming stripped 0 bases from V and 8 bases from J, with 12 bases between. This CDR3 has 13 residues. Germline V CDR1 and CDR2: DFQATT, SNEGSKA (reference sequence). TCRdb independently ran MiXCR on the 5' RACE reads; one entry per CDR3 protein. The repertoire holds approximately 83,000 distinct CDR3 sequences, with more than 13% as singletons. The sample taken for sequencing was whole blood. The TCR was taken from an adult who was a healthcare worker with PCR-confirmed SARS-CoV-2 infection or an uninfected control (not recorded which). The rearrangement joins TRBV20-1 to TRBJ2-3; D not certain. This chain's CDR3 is CSARDWTTGTQYF. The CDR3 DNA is TGCAGTGCTAGAGATTGGACGACGGGTACGCAGTATTTT.